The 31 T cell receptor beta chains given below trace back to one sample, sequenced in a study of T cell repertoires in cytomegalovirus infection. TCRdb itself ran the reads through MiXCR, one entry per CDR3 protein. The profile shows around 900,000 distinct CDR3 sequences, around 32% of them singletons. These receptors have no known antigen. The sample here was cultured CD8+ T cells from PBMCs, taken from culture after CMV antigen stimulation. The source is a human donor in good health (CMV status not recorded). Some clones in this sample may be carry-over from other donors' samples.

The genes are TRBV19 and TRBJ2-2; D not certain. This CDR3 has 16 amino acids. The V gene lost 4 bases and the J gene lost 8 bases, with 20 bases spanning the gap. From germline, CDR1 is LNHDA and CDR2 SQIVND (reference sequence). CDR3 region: CASSNSHSYYGGELFF. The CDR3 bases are TGTGCCAGTAGTAACTCGCATTCTTACTATGGTGGGGAGCTGTTTTTT.

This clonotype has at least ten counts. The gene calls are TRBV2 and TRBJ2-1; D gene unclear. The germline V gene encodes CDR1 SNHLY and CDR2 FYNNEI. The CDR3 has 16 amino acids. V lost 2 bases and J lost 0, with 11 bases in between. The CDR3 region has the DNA TGTGCCAGCAGTGAAATTGAGGTTAGCTCCTACAATGAGCAGTTCTTC. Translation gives CASSEIEVSSYNEQFF. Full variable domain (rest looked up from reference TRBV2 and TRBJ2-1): EPEVTQTPSHQVTQMGQEVILRCVPISNHLYFYWYRQILGQKVEFLVSFYNNEISEKSEIFDDQFSVERPDGSNFTLKIRSTKLEDSAMYFCASSEIEVSSYNEQFFGPGTRLTVL.

As DNA, the CDR3 is TGTGCCAGCAGTTCCTCCGGGGGGGGCGCTTACACTGAAGCTTTCTTT. Amino acids: CASSSSGGGAYTEAFF. This chain connects TRBV2 to TRBJ1-1; D might be TRBD1 (6 bases). Germline assignment: CDR1 SNHLY and CDR2 FYNNEI. CDR3 length equals 16 residues. Trimming shortened V by 5 bases and J by 3 bases, and 19 bases separated the two germline ends.

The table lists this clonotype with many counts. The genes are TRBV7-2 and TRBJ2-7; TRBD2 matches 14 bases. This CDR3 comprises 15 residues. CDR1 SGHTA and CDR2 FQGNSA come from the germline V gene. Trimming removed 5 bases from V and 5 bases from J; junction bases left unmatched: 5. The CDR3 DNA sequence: TGTGCCAGCAGCCCTCTGGGACTAGCGGGGGACGAGCAGTACTTC. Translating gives CASSPLGLAGDEQYF.

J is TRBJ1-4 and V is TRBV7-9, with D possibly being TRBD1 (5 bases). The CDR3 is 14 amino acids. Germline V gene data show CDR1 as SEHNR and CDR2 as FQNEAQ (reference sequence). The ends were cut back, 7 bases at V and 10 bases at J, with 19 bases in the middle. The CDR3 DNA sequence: TGTGCCAGCACGGCGGGTGCAGGGAAGGGAAAACTGTTTTTT. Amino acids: CASTAGAGKGKLFF.

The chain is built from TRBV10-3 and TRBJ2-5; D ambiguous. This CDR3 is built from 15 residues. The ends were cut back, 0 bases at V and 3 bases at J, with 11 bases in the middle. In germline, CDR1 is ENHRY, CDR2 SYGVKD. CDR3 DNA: TGTGCCATCAGTGAGTCGGGTGGTTTTAAAGAGACCCAGTACTTC. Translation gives CAISESGGFKETQYF.

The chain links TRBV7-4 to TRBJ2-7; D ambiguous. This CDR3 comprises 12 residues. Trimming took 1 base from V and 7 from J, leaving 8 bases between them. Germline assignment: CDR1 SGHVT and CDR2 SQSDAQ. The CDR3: CASSLEGKEQYF. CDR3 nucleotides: TGTGCCAGCAGCTTAGAAGGAAAGGAGCAGTACTTC.

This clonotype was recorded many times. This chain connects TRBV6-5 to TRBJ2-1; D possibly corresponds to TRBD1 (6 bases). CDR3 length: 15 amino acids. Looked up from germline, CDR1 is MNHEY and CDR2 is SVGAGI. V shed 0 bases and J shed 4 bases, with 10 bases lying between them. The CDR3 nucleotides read TGTGCCAGCAGTTACTCCCGACAGGATTACAATGAGCAGTTCTTC. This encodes CASSYSRQDYNEQFF.

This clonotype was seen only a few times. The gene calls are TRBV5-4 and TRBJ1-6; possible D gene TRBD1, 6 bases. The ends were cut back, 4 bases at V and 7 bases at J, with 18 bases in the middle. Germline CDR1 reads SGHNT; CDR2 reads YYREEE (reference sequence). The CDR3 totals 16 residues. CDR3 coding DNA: TGTGCCAGCAGCGCTGGACAGCCAATCCCCAATTCACCCCTCCACTTT. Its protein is CASSAGQPIPNSPLHF.

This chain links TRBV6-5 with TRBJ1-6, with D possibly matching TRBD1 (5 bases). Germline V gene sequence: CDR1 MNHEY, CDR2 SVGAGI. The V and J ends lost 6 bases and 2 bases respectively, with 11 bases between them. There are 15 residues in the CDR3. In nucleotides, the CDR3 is TGTGCCAGCAGCACTGGGGGGGCCTATAATTCACCCCTCCACTTT. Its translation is CASSTGGAYNSPLHF.

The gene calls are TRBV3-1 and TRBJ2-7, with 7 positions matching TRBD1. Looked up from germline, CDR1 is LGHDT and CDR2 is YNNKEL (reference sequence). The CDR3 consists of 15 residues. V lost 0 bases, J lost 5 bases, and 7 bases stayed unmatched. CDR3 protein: CASSQERQGDDEQYF. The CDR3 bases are TGTGCCAGCAGCCAAGAGCGGCAGGGGGATGACGAGCAGTACTTC.

CDR3 sequence: CASSFGTGFYNEQFF. The CDR3, as DNA: TGTGCCAGCAGTTTCGGAACAGGGTTCTACAATGAGCAGTTCTTC. The chain joins TRBV27 to TRBJ2-1, with D perhaps matching TRBD1 (6 bases). The CDR3 is made up of 15 amino acids. Between the trimmed V and J ends, which lost 3 bases and 3 bases, there was a span of 12 bases. Germline V gene sequence: CDR1 MNHEY, CDR2 SMNVEV (reference sequence).

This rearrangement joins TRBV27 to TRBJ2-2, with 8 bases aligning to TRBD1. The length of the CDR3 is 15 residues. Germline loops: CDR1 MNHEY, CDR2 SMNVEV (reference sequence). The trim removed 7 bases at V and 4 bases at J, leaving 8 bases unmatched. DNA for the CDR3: TGTGCCAGCACTGCGGGACAGGTCTCCACCGGGGAGCTGTTTTTT. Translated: CASTAGQVSTGELFF.

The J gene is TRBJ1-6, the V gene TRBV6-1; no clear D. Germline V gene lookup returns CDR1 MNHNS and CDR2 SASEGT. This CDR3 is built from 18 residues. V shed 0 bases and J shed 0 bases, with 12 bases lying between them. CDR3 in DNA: TGTGCCAGCAGTGAAGCGGATGCACGGAGCTCCTATAATTCACCCCTCCACTTT. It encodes CASSEADARSSYNSPLHF.

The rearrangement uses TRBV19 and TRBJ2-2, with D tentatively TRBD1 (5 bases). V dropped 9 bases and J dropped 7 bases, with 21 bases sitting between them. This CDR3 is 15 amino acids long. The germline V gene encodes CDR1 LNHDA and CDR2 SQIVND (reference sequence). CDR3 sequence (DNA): TGTGCCAGCCGCAACTTACGGACCACAGGCGGGGAGCTGTTTTTT. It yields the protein CASRNLRTTGGELFF.

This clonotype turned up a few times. CDR3 in DNA: TGTGCCAGCAGCTCCACAACTGACAGGGGTAGCAATCAGCCCCAGCATTTT. It encodes CASSSTTDRGSNQPQHF. The chain uses TRBV7-9 and TRBJ1-5; 8 bases fit TRBD1. CDR3 size: 17 residues. Germline CDR1 and CDR2: SEHNR and FQNEAQ (reference sequence). J was trimmed by 0 bases and V by 4 bases; bases with no gene match: 8. The full variable domain, rest sourced from reference TRBV7-9 and TRBJ1-5, is DTGVSQNPRHKITKRGQNVTFRCDPISEHNRLYWYRQTLGQGPEFLTYFQNEAQLEKSRLLSDRFSAERPKGSFSTLEIQRTEQGDSAMYLCASSSTTDRGSNQPQHFGDGTRLSIL.

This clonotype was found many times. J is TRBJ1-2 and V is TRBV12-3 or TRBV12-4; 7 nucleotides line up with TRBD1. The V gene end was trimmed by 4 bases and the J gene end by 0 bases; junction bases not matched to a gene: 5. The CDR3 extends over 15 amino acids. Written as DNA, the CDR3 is TGTGCCAGCAGTTCGACGGACAGGCCTAACTATGGCTACACCTTC. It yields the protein CASSSTDRPNYGYTF.

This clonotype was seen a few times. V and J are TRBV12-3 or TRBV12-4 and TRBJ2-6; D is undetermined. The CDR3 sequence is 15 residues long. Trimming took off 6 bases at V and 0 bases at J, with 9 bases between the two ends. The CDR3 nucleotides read TGTGCCAGCAGGGCACGGGCCTCTGGGGCCAACGTCCTGACTTTC. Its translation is CASRARASGANVLTF.

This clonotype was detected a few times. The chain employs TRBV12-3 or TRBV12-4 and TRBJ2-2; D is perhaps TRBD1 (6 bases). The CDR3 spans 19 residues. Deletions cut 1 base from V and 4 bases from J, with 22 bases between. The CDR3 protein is CASSLDPLPQGKGTGELFF. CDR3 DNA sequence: TGTGCCAGCAGTTTAGATCCTCTTCCCCAGGGGAAGGGCACCGGGGAGCTGTTTTTT.

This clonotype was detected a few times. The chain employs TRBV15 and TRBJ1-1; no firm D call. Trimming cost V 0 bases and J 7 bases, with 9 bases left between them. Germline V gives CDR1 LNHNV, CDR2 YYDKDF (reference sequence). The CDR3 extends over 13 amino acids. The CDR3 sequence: CATSRDTGSEAFF. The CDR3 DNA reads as TGTGCCACCAGCAGAGATACGGGCAGTGAAGCTTTCTTT.

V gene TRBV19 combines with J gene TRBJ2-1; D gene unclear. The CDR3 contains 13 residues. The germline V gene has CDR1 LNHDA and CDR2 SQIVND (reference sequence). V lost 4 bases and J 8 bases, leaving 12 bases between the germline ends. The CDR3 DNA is TGTGCCAGTAGTAATCGTCCCGACGATGAGCAGTTCTTC. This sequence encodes CASSNRPDDEQFF.

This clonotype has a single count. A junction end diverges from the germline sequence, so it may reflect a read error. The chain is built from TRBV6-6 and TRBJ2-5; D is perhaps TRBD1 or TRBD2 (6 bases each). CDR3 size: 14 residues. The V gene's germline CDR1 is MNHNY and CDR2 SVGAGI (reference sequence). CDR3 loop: CASSLNGGQEIQYF. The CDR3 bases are TGTGCCAGCAGTCTCAACGGGGGACAAGAGATCCAGTACTTC.

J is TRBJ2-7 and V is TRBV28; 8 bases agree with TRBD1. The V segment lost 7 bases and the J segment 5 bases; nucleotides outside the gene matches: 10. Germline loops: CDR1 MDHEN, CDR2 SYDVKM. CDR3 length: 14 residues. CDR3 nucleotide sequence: TGTGCCAGCACTGAACAGGGGGGATCCCACGAGCAGTACGTC. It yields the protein CASTEQGGSHEQYV.

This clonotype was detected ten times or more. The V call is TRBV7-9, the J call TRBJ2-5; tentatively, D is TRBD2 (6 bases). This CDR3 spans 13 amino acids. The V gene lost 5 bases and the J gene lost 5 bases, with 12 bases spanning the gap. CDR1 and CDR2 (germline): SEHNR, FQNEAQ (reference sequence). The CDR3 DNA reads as TGTGCCAGCAGCACTTGGACTAAGGAGACCCAGTACTTC. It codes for CASSTWTKETQYF.

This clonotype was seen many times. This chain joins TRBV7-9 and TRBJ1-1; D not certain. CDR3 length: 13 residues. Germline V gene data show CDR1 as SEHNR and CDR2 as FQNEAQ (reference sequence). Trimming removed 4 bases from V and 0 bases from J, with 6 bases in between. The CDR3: CASSSPMNTEAFF. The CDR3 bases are TGTGCCAGCAGCTCCCCAATGAACACTGAAGCTTTCTTT.

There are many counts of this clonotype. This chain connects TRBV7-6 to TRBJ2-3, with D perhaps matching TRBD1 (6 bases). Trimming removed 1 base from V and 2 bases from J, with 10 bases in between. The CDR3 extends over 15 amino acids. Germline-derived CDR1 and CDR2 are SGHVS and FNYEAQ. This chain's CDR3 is CASSLGGGVTDTQYF. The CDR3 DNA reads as TGTGCCAGCAGCTTAGGAGGGGGAGTCACAGATACGCAGTATTTT.

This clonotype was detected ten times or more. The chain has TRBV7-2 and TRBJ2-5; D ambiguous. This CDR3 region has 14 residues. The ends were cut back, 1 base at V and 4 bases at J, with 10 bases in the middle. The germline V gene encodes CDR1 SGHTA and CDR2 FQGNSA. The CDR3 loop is CASSLGLYGETQYF. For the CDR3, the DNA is TGTGCCAGCAGCTTAGGTCTATACGGAGAGACCCAGTACTTC. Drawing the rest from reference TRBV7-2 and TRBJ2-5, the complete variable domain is GAGVSQSPSNKVTEKGKDVELRCDPISGHTALYWYRQSLGQGLEFLIYFQGNSAPDKSGLPSDRFSAERTGGSVSTLTIQRTQQEDSAVYLCASSLGLYGETQYFGPGTRLLVL.

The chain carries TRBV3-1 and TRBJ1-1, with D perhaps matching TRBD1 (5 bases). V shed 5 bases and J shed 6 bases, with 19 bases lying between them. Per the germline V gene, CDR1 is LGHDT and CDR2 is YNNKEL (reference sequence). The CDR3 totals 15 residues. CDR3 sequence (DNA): TGTGCCAGCAGCGCACCATCCCTCGGGGCCGCTGAAGCTTTCTTT. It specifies CASSAPSLGAAEAFF. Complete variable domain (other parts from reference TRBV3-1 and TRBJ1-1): DTAVSQTPKYLVTQMGNDKSIKCEQNLGHDTMYWYKQDSKKFLKIMFSYNNKELIINETVPNRFSPKSPDKAHLNLHINSLELGDSAVYFCASSAPSLGAAEAFFGQGTRLTVV.

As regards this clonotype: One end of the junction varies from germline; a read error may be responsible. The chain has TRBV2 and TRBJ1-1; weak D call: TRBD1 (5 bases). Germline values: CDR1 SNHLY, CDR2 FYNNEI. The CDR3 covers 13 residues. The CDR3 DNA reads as TGTGTCAGCCCAAGAGGGGCGAACACTGAAGCTTTCTTT. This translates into CVSPRGANTEAFF.

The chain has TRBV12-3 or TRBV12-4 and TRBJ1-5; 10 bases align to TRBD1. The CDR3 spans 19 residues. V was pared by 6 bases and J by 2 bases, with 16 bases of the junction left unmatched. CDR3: CASSPPGQGIGLGNQPQHF. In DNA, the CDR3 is TGTGCCAGCAGCCCACCGGGACAGGGGATTGGGCTTGGCAATCAGCCCCAGCATTTT.

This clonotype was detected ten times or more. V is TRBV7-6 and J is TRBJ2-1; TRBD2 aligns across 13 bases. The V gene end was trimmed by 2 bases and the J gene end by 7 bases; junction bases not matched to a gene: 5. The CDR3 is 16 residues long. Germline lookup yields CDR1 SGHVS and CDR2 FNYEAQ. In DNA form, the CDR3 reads TGTGCCAGCAGCTTACCGGGACTAGCGGGGCAGAATGAGCAGTTCTTC. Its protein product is CASSLPGLAGQNEQFF.